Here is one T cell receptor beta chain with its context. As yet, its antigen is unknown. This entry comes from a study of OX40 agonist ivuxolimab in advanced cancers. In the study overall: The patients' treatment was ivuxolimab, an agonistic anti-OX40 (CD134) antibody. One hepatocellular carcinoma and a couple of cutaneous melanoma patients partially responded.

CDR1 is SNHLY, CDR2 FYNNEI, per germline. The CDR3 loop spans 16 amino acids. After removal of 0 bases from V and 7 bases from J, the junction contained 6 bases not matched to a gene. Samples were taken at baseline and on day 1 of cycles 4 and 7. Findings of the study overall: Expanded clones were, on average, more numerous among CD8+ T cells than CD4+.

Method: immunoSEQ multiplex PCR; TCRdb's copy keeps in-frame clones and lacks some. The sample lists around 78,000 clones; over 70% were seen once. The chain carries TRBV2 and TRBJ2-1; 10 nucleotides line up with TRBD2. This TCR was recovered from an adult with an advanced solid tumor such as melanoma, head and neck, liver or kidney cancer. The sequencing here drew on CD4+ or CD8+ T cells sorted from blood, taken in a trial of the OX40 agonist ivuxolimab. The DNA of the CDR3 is TGTGCCAGCAGTGAAGCTGAGCGGGAGGGCCGTAATGAGCAGTTCTTC. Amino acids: CASSEAEREGRNEQFF.